This T cell receptor beta chain is drawn from a study of blood T cell repertoires in COVID-19. The CDR3 extends over 16 amino acids. Trimming removed 6 bases from V and 2 bases from J; junction bases left unmatched: 12. CDR1 and CDR2 from the germline V gene are SGHTA and FQGNSA. Data came from immunoSEQ multiplex PCR; TCRdb stores just in-frame clones and leaves some out. The sample consists of tens of thousands of clones, approximately 82% of them appearing once. The V and J genes are TRBV7-2 and TRBJ2-7, with 8 nucleotides matching TRBD1. The receptor's source is a human donor in a cohort sampled during active COVID-19. Source material: peripheral blood. The CDR3 DNA reads as TGTGCCAGCAGTCGAGATACCAGGGGGCATACCTACGAGCAGTACTTC. It yields the protein CASSRDTRGHTYEQYF.